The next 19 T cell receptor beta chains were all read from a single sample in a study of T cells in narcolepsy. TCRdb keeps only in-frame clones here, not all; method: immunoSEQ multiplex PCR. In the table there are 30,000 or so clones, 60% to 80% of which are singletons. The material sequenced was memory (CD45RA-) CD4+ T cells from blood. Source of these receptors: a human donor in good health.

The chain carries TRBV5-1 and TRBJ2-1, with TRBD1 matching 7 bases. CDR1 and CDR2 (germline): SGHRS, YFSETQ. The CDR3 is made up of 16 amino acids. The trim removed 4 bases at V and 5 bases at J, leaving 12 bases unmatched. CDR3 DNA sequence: TGCGCCAGCAGCAAACAGGGGCCGAGGGGAAACAATGAGCAGTTCTTC. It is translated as CASSKQGPRGNNEQFF.

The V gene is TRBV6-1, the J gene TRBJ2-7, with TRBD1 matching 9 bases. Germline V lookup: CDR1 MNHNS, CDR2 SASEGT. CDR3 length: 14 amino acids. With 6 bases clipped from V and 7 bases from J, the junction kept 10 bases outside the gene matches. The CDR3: CASRTGQGIFEQYF. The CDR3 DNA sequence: TGTGCCAGCAGGACGGGACAGGGCATATTTGAGCAGTACTTC.

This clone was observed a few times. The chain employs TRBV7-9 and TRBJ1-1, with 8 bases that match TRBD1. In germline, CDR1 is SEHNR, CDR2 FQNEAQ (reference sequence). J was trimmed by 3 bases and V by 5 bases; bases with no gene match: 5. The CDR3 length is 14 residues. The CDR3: CASSPGTGHTEAFF. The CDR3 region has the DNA TGTGCCAGCAGCCCCGGGACAGGACACACTGAAGCTTTCTTT.

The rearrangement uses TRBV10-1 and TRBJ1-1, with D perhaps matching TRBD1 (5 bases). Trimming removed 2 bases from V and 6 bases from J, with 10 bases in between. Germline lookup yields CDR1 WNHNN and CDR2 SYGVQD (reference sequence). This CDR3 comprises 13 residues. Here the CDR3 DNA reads TGCGCCAGCAGTGAGAGGGGTTGGGCTGAAGCTTTCTTT. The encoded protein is CASSERGWAEAFF.

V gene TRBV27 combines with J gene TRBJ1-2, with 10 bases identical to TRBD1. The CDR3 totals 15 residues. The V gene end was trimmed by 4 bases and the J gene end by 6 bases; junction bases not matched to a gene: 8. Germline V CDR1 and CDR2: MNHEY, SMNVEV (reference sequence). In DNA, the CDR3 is TGTGCCAGCAGTTCACCGACAGGGGGCGCGAATGGCTACACCTTC. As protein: CASSSPTGGANGYTF.

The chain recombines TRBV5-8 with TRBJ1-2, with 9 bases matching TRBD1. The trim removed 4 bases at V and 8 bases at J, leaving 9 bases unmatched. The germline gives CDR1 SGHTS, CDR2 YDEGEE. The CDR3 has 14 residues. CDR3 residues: CASSRPDRGMGYTF. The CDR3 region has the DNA TGTGCCAGCAGCCGTCCTGACAGGGGGATGGGCTACACCTTC.

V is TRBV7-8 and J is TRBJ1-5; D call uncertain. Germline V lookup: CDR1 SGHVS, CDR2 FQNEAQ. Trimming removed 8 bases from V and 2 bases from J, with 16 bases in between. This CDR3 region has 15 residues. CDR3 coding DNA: TGTGCCAGCGAGCTGGGTCCGGGTCGCAATCAGCCCCAGCATTTT. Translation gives CASELGPGRNQPQHF.

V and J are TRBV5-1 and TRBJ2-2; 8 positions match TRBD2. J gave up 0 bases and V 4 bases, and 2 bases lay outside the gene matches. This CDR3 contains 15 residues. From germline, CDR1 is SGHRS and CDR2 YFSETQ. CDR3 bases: TGCGCCAGCAGCGAGGGACTAGCGAACACCGGGGAGCTGTTTTTT. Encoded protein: CASSEGLANTGELFF.

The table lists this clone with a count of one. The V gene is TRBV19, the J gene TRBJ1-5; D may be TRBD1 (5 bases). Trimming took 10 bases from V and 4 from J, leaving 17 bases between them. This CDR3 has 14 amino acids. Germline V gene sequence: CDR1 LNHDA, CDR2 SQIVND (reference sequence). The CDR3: CATMGSTVNQPQHF. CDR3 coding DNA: TGTGCCACCATGGGCTCGACAGTTAATCAGCCCCAGCATTTT.

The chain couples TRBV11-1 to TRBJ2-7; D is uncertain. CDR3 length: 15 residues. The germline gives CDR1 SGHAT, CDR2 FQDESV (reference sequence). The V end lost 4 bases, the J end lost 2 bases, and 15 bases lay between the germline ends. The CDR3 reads CASSSSVGFTYEQYF. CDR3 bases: TGTGCCAGCAGCTCATCCGTTGGTTTCACCTACGAGCAGTACTTC.

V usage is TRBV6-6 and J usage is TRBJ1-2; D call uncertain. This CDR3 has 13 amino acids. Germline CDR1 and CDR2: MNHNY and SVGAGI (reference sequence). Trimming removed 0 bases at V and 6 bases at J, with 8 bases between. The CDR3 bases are TGTGCCAGCAGTTACTCGCGTCAGAATGGCTACACCTTC. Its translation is CASSYSRQNGYTF.

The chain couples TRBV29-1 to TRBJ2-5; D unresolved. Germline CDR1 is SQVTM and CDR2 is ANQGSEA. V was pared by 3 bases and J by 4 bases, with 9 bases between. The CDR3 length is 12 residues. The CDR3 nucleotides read TGCAGCGTTGAGAAGGATGGAGAGACCCAGTACTTC. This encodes CSVEKDGETQYF.

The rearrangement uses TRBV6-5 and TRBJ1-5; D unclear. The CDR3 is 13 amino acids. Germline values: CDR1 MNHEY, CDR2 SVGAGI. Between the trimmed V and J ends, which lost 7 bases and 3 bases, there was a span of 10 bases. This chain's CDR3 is CASMRETNQPQHF. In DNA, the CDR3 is TGTGCCAGCATGAGGGAAACCAATCAGCCCCAGCATTTT.

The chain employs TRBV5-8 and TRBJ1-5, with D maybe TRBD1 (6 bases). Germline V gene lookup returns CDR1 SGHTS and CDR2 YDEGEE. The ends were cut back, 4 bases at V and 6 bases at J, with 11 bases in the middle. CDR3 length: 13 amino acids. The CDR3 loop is CASSGAGAQPQHF. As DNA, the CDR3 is TGTGCCAGCAGCGGGGCAGGGGCTCAGCCCCAGCATTTT.

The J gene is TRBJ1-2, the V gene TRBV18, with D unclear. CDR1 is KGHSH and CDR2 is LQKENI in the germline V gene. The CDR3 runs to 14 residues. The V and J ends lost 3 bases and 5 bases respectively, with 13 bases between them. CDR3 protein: CASSPDPKDYGYTF. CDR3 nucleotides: TGTGCCAGCTCACCGGACCCGAAAGATTATGGCTACACCTTC.

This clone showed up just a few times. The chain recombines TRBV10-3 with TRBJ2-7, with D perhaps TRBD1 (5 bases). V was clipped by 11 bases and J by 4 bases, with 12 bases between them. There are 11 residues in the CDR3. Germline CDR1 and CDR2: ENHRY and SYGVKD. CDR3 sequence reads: CAAQGLYEQYF. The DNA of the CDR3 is TGTGCCGCCCAGGGATTGTACGAGCAGTACTTC.

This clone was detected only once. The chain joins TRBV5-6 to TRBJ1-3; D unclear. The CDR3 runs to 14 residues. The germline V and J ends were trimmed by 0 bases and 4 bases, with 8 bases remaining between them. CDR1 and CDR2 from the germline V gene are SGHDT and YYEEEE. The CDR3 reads CASSLEGSGNTIYF. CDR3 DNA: TGTGCCAGCAGCTTGGAGGGATCCGGAAACACCATATATTTT.

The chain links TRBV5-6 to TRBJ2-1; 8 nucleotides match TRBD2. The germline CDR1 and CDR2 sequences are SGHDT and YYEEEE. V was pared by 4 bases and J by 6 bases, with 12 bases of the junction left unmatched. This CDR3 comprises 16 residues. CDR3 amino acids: CASSNRGGRLGNEQFF. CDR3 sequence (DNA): TGTGCCAGCAGCAATAGGGGCGGGAGGCTAGGCAATGAGCAGTTCTTC.

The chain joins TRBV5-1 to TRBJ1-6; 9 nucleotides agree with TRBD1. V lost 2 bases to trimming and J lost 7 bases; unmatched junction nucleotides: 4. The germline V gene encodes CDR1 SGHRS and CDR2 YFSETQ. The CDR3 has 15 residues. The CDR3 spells CASSLQGARNSPLHF. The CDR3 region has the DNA TGCGCCAGCAGCTTACAGGGGGCGCGGAATTCACCCCTCCACTTT.